Listed here are 20 T cell receptor beta chains from one sample, sequenced in a study of cytomegalovirus exposure and HLA in healthy donors. The PCR ran on 60 Vbeta and 13 Jbeta primers. Method: immunoSEQ multiplex PCR; TCRdb's copy keeps in-frame clones and lacks some. Of under 150,000 clones in the sample, about 83% were seen once. Sequenced input: PBMCs. All receptors come from a girl aged 2-10 years in good health and CMV-seronegative.

The chain carries TRBV29-1 and TRBJ1-3, with TRBD1 as a possible D gene (6 bases). CDR1 is SQVTM, CDR2 ANQGSEA, per germline. V lost 1 base to trimming and J lost 4 bases, with 17 bases between them. This CDR3 has 16 residues. The DNA for the CDR3 is TGCAGCGTTGAAGTGCCGGACAGCCGGCTAGGAAACACCATATATTTT. Protein sequence: CSVEVPDSRLGNTIYF.

This chain joins TRBV7-2 and TRBJ2-7; 7 bases align to TRBD2. V dropped 1 base and J dropped 2; count of bases not matched to a gene: 5. Germline V gene lookup returns CDR1 SGHTA and CDR2 FQGNSA. CDR3 length equals 15 residues. Here the CDR3 reads CASSLEGGGPYEQYF. Here the CDR3 DNA reads TGTGCCAGCAGCTTAGAGGGCGGGGGACCCTACGAGCAGTACTTC. Drawing the rest from reference TRBV7-2 and TRBJ2-7, the complete variable domain is GAGVSQSPSNKVTEKGKDVELRCDPISGHTALYWYRQSLGQGLEFLIYFQGNSAPDKSGLPSDRFSAERTGGSVSTLTIQRTQQEDSAVYLCASSLEGGGPYEQYFGPGTRLTVT.

This clone was observed a few times. The V call is TRBV4-3, the J call TRBJ1-1; 8 bases align to TRBD1. CDR3 size: 15 residues. With 4 bases clipped from V and 11 bases from J, the junction kept 15 bases outside the gene matches. Germline-derived CDR1 and CDR2 are LGHNA and YSLEER. CDR3 DNA sequence: TGCGCCAGCAGCCTTACTATTGGACAGGGTGTCATGGCTTTCTTT. Translated, it gives CASSLTIGQGVMAFF.

V and J are TRBV7-9 and TRBJ2-7, with TRBD1 identical over 7 bases. With 3 bases clipped from V and 3 bases from J, the junction kept 11 bases outside the gene matches. Germline assignment: CDR1 SEHNR and CDR2 FQNEAQ (reference sequence). This CDR3 has 16 amino acids. CDR3 bases: TGTGCCAGCAGCTTCTTTCCCGGACAGGACCTCTACGAGCAGTACTTC. This encodes CASSFFPGQDLYEQYF.

The rearrangement joins TRBV6-4 to TRBJ2-7, with 7 bases identical to TRBD1. Germline CDR1 reads MRHNA; CDR2 reads SNTAGT. Germline trimming cut 6 bases from V and 4 bases from J; bases unmatched to any gene: 9. CDR3 size: 14 residues. CDR3 region: CASRETGTPYEQYF. DNA of the CDR3: TGTGCCAGCAGAGAGACAGGGACCCCGTACGAGCAGTACTTC.

This chain connects TRBV7-9 to TRBJ1-1; 8 bases fit TRBD1. The germline V gene encodes CDR1 SEHNR and CDR2 FQNEAQ (reference sequence). The J segment lost 3 bases and the V segment lost 0 bases, leaving 6 bases of the junction unmatched. The CDR3 length is 16 residues. CDR3 DNA sequence: TGTGCCAGCAGCTTAGCGCAGGGGGCGGGCGACACTGAAGCTTTCTTT. Amino acids: CASSLAQGAGDTEAFF.

The chain links TRBV4-1 to TRBJ1-6; 8 nucleotides line up with TRBD1. The germline CDR1 and CDR2 sequences are MGHRA and YSYEKL. The CDR3 length is 16 residues. With V trimmed by 4 bases and J by 2 bases, 4 bases remained unmatched. CDR3 nucleotide sequence: TGCGCCAGCAGCCTCCTGGGACAGGCCTATAATTCACCCCTCCACTTT. It codes for CASSLLGQAYNSPLHF.

The CDR3, as DNA: TGCGCCAGCAAAACGCGGGGGGGCGGAGATACGCAGTATTTT. Protein: CASKTRGGGDTQYF. The rearrangement uses TRBV10-2 and TRBJ2-3; TRBD2 matches 9 bases. Germline CDR1 and CDR2: WSHSY and SAAADI. CDR3 size: 14 residues. Losses at the gene ends were 7 bases for V and 5 bases for J; bases not matched to a gene: 7.

In this sample, this clone turned up once. The same CDR3 can be traced to other DNA sequences in this sample. This chain links TRBV28 with TRBJ1-4; D is unclear. Per germline, CDR1 MDHEN and CDR2 SYDVKM. The V end lost 6 bases, the J end lost 4 bases, and 6 bases lay between the germline ends. The CDR3 extends over 12 amino acids. The CDR3 sequence is CASRTGNEKLFF. CDR3 coding DNA: TGTGCCAGCAGGACGGGTAATGAAAAACTGTTTTTT.

V usage is TRBV11-2 and J usage is TRBJ2-3, with a weak D call TRBD1 (6 bases). This CDR3 is built from 16 residues. V gave up 2 bases and J gave up 0 bases, with 12 bases separating them. CDR1 and CDR2 (germline): SGHAT, FQNNGV. CDR3 bases: TGTGCCAGCAGCTTAATGGTGAGGGGGAGCACAGATACGCAGTATTTT. It translates to CASSLMVRGSTDTQYF.

The chain joins TRBV2 to TRBJ2-7; 8 positions agree with TRBD2. Germline lookup yields CDR1 SNHLY and CDR2 FYNNEI. The CDR3 length is 17 residues. After removal of 3 bases from V and 2 bases from J, the junction contained 12 bases not matched to a gene. This CDR3 is CASSDFSLAGRTYEQYF. The CDR3 DNA follows: TGTGCCAGCAGTGATTTTAGTCTAGCGGGTCGCACCTACGAGCAGTACTTC.

This chain links TRBV30 with TRBJ1-3; 10 nucleotides align to TRBD1. The germline V gene encodes CDR1 GTSNPN and CDR2 SVGIG (reference sequence). CDR3 length: 15 amino acids. V trimming: 3 bases; J trimming: 4 bases; junction bases outside the gene matches: 6. The CDR3 DNA reads TGTGCCTGGAGCGACGGGACAGGGGAAGGAAACACCATATATTTT. Its translation: CAWSDGTGEGNTIYF.

The chain uses TRBV10-3 and TRBJ1-3, with 9 positions matching TRBD1. Germline trimming cut 6 bases from V and 8 bases from J; bases unmatched to any gene: 5. CDR1 ENHRY and CDR2 SYGVKD come from the germline V gene. CDR3 size: 13 residues. The CDR3 DNA follows: TGTGCCATCAGCACACAGGGGGCGGACACCATATATTTT. Translation: CAISTQGADTIYF.

The chain has TRBV6-1 and TRBJ1-1, with D possibly TRBD1 on 5 matching bases. Germline V gene data show CDR1 as MNHNS and CDR2 as SASEGT. Trimming left V 5 bases short and J 1 base short, with 11 bases between. This CDR3 region has 14 residues. The CDR3 protein is CASSFDRTNTEAFF. The CDR3 region has the DNA TGTGCCAGCAGTTTCGACAGAACGAACACTGAAGCTTTCTTT.

The chain links TRBV30 to TRBJ1-2, with 7 bases matching TRBD1. The germline V gene has CDR1 GTSNPN and CDR2 SVGIG (reference sequence). The CDR3 contains 16 residues. The V segment lost 2 bases and the J segment 4 bases; nucleotides outside the gene matches: 13. The CDR3 nucleotides are TGTGCCTGGAGTAAGAACAGGGGATTGGTCGCCTATGGCTACACCTTC. Translated: CAWSKNRGLVAYGYTF.

The V and J genes are TRBV7-8 and TRBJ2-2; TRBD2 might be the D (5 bases). CDR3 length: 15 amino acids. The germline CDR1 and CDR2 sequences are SGHVS and FQNEAQ. The V gene lost 4 bases and the J gene lost 8 bases, with 17 bases spanning the gap. The CDR3 DNA reads as TGTGCCAGCAGCTCTACACTAGAAAGATTGGGGGAGCTGTTTTTT. Its protein product is CASSSTLERLGELFF.

The rearrangement uses TRBV7-2 and TRBJ2-3, with 7 bases fitting TRBD1. Germline V CDR1 and CDR2: SGHTA, FQGNSA. V was pared by 0 bases and J by 0 bases, with 3 bases of the junction left unmatched. The CDR3 is made up of 16 amino acids. CDR3: CASSLAGGASTDTQYF. DNA of the CDR3: TGTGCCAGCAGCTTAGCAGGGGGCGCTAGCACAGATACGCAGTATTTT.

The chain combines TRBV27 with TRBJ2-1; 7 bases agree with TRBD2. The germline V gene encodes CDR1 MNHEY and CDR2 SMNVEV (reference sequence). CDR3 size: 15 residues. V dropped 7 bases and J dropped 4; count of bases not matched to a gene: 10. In DNA form, the CDR3 reads TGTGCCAGCACCCGGCTGGGGGGGATTTACAATGAGCAGTTCTTC. Translating it yields CASTRLGGIYNEQFF.

The V and J genes are TRBV30 and TRBJ2-6; 7 bases are shared with TRBD1. Trimming at V came to 3 bases and at J to 0 bases, leaving 5 bases not matched to a gene. This CDR3 region has 16 residues. Germline values: CDR1 GTSNPN, CDR2 SVGIG (reference sequence). Here the CDR3 reads CAWSTGVPSGANVLTF. DNA of the CDR3: TGTGCCTGGAGCACAGGGGTCCCCTCTGGGGCCAACGTCCTGACTTTC. The full variable domain, in which reference TRBV30 and TRBJ2-6 provide the parts outside the CDR3, is SQTIHQWPATLVQPVGSPLSLECTVEGTSNPNLYWYRQAAGRGLQLLFYSVGIGQISSEVPQNLSASRPQDRQFILSSKKLLLSDSGFYLCAWSTGVPSGANVLTFGAGSRLTVL.

The gene calls are TRBV9 and TRBJ1-2; no clear D. Per the germline V gene, CDR1 is SGDLS and CDR2 is YYNGEE. The CDR3 loop spans 15 amino acids. V dropped 1 base and J dropped 1 base, with 11 bases sitting between them. The CDR3 DNA follows: TGTGCCAGCAGCGTACGGGAGAATCTTAACTATGGCTACACCTTC. The encoded protein is CASSVRENLNYGYTF.